These 22 T cell receptor beta chains were sequenced from one sample in a study of blood T cell repertoires in COVID-19. Sequencing used immunoSEQ multiplex PCR; TCRdb keeps in-frame clones, though not all of them. The sample contains around 260,000 clones, 89% of which appear only once. Sequenced: peripheral blood. These receptors were taken from a woman in her 40s who had recovered from COVID-19.

The DNA of the CDR3 is TGCGCCAGCAGCTTTCCGGGACAAGGAGCCAACGTCCTGACTTTC. It is translated as CASSFPGQGANVLTF. This chain connects TRBV5-1 to TRBJ2-6, with a tentative D call TRBD1 (6 bases). Germline CDR1 is SGHRS and CDR2 is YFSETQ. The CDR3 length is 15 residues. The V gene lost 2 bases and the J gene lost 7 bases, with 13 bases spanning the gap.

This chain links TRBV30 with TRBJ1-2, with D perhaps matching TRBD1 (5 bases). Germline V gives CDR1 GTSNPN, CDR2 SVGIG (reference sequence). The CDR3 covers 13 residues. Trimming cost V 3 bases and J 1 base, with 9 bases left between them. In nucleotides, the CDR3 is TGTGCCTGGAGAGTAAGGGGTAACTATGGCTACACCTTC. Encoded protein: CAWRVRGNYGYTF.

On this clone: This same CDR3 is encoded by further DNA sequences in the sample. The rearrangement links TRBV5-1 to TRBJ2-1; D gene unclear. The CDR3 loop spans 13 amino acids. The germline V gene encodes CDR1 SGHRS and CDR2 YFSETQ. The V end was cut by 0 bases, the J end by 4 bases, with 5 bases between. The CDR3 region is CASSLGQYNEQFF. Here the CDR3 DNA reads TGCGCCAGCAGCTTGGGCCAGTACAATGAGCAGTTCTTC.

The DNA for the CDR3 is TGCGCCAGCAGCTTGTATCCCCAGTCGGGCCAGGGCGAGCAGTACTTC. It specifies CASSLYPQSGQGEQYF. This chain links TRBV5-1 with TRBJ2-7; a possible D gene is TRBD1 (5 bases). Germline CDR1 and CDR2: SGHRS and YFSETQ. V shed 1 base and J shed 6 bases, with 20 bases lying between them. This CDR3 region has 16 residues.

The V gene is TRBV6-4, the J gene TRBJ1-4, with D perhaps matching TRBD1 (6 bases). Trimming took 6 bases from V and 2 from J, leaving 10 bases between them. Germline-derived CDR1 and CDR2 are MRHNA and SNTAGT. The CDR3 sequence is 14 residues long. The CDR3 region is CASRRTGTNEKLFF. CDR3 nucleotide sequence: TGTGCCAGCAGAAGAACAGGGACTAATGAAAAACTGTTTTTT.

In its sample, this clone was seen once. This chain's CDR3 is CASSVQVTGNTIYF. CDR3 in DNA: TGTGCCAGCAGCGTACAGGTTACTGGAAACACCATATATTTT. The V and J genes are TRBV9 and TRBJ1-3; D gene ambiguous. V was clipped by 1 base and J by 2 bases, with 7 bases between them. This CDR3 spans 14 amino acids. Germline CDR1 is SGDLS and CDR2 is YYNGEE. Combining the CDR3 with reference TRBV9 and TRBJ1-3 gives the whole variable domain DSGVTQTPKHLITATGQRVTLRCSPRSGDLSVYWYQQSLDQGLQFLIQYYNGEERAKGNILERFSAQQFPDLHSELNLSSLELGDSALYFCASSVQVTGNTIYFGEGSWLTVV.

The CDR3 nucleotides read TGTGCCAGCGGCCCGGGAGCCACAGATACGCAGTATTTT. Residues: CASGPGATDTQYF. The chain employs TRBV6-5 and TRBJ2-3; D might be TRBD2 (6 bases). V was cut by 8 bases and J by 2 bases, with 11 bases left in between. Germline CDR1 is MNHEY and CDR2 is SVGAGI. This CDR3 region has 13 residues.

This clone has just a few counts. The CDR3 spells CASSLTGGNEKLFF. CDR3 sequence (DNA): TGTGCCAGCAGTTTGACAGGGGGTAATGAAAAACTGTTTTTT. The genes are TRBV6-6 and TRBJ1-4; 9 bases agree with TRBD1. Germline V lookup: CDR1 MNHNY, CDR2 SVGAGI (reference sequence). The CDR3 is 14 residues long. Losses at the gene ends were 4 bases for V and 4 bases for J; bases not matched to a gene: 1.

The V call is TRBV30, the J call TRBJ1-2; the D gene is possibly TRBD1 (5 bases). Between the trimmed V and J ends, which lost 2 bases and 0 bases, there was a span of 10 bases. The CDR3 covers 14 residues. Germline CDR1 and CDR2: GTSNPN and SVGIG (reference sequence). The CDR3 DNA reads TGTGCCTGGAGTTCACCAGGGACTAACTATGGCTACACCTTC. Translation: CAWSSPGTNYGYTF.

This chain joins TRBV4-1 and TRBJ2-5; 11 nucleotides line up with TRBD2. The V and J ends lost 0 bases and 3 bases, in that order; junction bases with no gene match: 3. Germline assignment: CDR1 MGHRA and CDR2 YSYEKL. This CDR3 is 16 amino acids long. The CDR3 is CASSQDLLAGEETQYF. The CDR3 nucleotides read TGCGCCAGCAGCCAAGATTTACTAGCGGGAGAAGAGACCCAGTACTTC.

V gene TRBV5-1 combines with J gene TRBJ2-7; 9 nucleotides match TRBD1. Germline V gives CDR1 SGHRS, CDR2 YFSETQ. CDR3 length equals 14 residues. Germline trimming cut 3 bases from V and 4 bases from J; bases unmatched to any gene: 5. The CDR3 DNA is TGCGCCAGCAGCTCCGGGACAGGGAATTACGAGCAGTACTTC. Amino acid sequence: CASSSGTGNYEQYF. Combining the CDR3 with reference TRBV5-1 and TRBJ2-7 gives the whole variable domain KAGVTQTPRYLIKTRGQQVTLSCSPISGHRSVSWYQQTPGQGLQFLFEYFSETQRNKGNFPGRFSGRQFSNSRSEMNVSTLELGDSALYLCASSSGTGNYEQYFGPGTRLTVT.

The chain is built from TRBV19 and TRBJ2-7; D possibly corresponds to TRBD1 (6 bases). V was pared by 3 bases and J by 6 bases, with 12 bases between. Germline assignment: CDR1 LNHDA and CDR2 SQIVND (reference sequence). This CDR3 region has 13 residues. CDR3 bases: TGTGCCAGTAGTATGACTGGGGGCCGCGAGCAGTACTTC. Residues: CASSMTGGREQYF.

The V call is TRBV5-1, the J call TRBJ2-7, with 15 nucleotides matching TRBD2. The length of the CDR3 is 17 residues. Germline-derived CDR1 and CDR2 are SGHRS and YFSETQ. J gave up 1 base and V 3 bases, and 5 bases lay outside the gene matches. CDR3: CASSWTSGRVESYEQYF. The CDR3 nucleotides are TGCGCCAGCAGCTGGACTAGCGGGAGGGTCGAGTCCTACGAGCAGTACTTC.

This clone occurred a few times. The same CDR3 also results from other DNA sequences found in this sample. This chain connects TRBV5-1 to TRBJ2-3; the D gene is possibly TRBD2 (5 bases). The CDR3 loop spans 14 amino acids. In germline, CDR1 is SGHRS, CDR2 YFSETQ. V was shortened by 0 bases and J by 0 bases, with 5 bases between the two germline ends. The CDR3: CASSLGTSTDTQYF. The CDR3 DNA sequence: TGCGCCAGCAGCTTGGGGACTAGCACAGATACGCAGTATTTT.

The genes are TRBV6-5 and TRBJ1-5; weak D call: TRBD1 (6 bases). The germline gives CDR1 MNHEY, CDR2 SVGAGI. This CDR3 has 14 amino acids. V lost 6 bases and J 0 bases, leaving 9 bases between the germline ends. The CDR3 sequence: CASSQTGSNQPQHF. In nucleotides, the CDR3 is TGTGCCAGCAGCCAGACAGGTAGCAATCAGCCCCAGCATTTT.

This rearrangement joins TRBV24-1 to TRBJ2-5; D might be TRBD1 (5 bases). The CDR3 has 15 residues. Germline V gene sequence: CDR1 KGHDR, CDR2 SFDVKD. Deletions cut 3 bases from V and 4 bases from J, with 14 bases between. The CDR3 sequence is CATSDQQAKVETQYF. Written as DNA, the CDR3 is TGTGCCACCAGTGATCAACAGGCCAAGGTAGAGACCCAGTACTTC.

This sequence joins TRBV9 and TRBJ2-1; 7 bases are a match to TRBD2. The CDR3 has 15 amino acids. J gave up 5 bases and V 5 bases, and 10 bases lay outside the gene matches. In germline, CDR1 is SGDLS, CDR2 YYNGEE. The CDR3 DNA reads TGTGCCAGCAGTTCCCTCGGACTAGGGAACAATGAGCAGTTCTTC. Protein product: CASSSLGLGNNEQFF.

The V and J genes are TRBV7-9 and TRBJ1-3; D is uncertain. Trimming pared 2 bases from V and 5 bases from J, leaving 13 bases between. Germline V gives CDR1 SEHNR, CDR2 FQNEAQ (reference sequence). The CDR3 extends over 15 amino acids. The CDR3 sequence is CASSLRGDLRNTIYF. The CDR3 bases are TGTGCCAGCAGCTTACGGGGAGATCTAAGAAACACCATATATTTT.

This clone showed up just once. The chain recombines TRBV6-5 with TRBJ2-7, with 9 bases aligning to TRBD2. The ends lost 6 bases at V and 2 bases at J; junction bases unmatched: 8. CDR1 and CDR2 (germline): MNHEY, SVGAGI. CDR3 size: 15 residues. Here the CDR3 DNA reads TGTGCCAGCAGCCTGACTAGCGGATATACCTACGAGCAGTACTTC. This codes for CASSLTSGYTYEQYF.

V usage is TRBV5-1 and J usage is TRBJ2-3, with TRBD1 identical over 7 bases. CDR1 and CDR2 from the germline V gene are SGHRS and YFSETQ. The CDR3 sequence is 14 residues long. The V segment lost 4 bases and the J segment 2 bases; nucleotides outside the gene matches: 4. The CDR3 reads CASSPGQNTDTQYF. The CDR3 bases are TGCGCCAGCAGCCCGGGACAGAACACAGATACGCAGTATTTT.

The CDR3 region is CATSETPGTSVPRGSDGTQYF. DNA of the CDR3: TGTGCCACCAGTGAAACGCCCGGGACTAGCGTCCCCCGAGGCTCTGACGGTACGCAGTATTTT. The chain is built from TRBV24-1 and TRBJ2-3, with 10 bases fitting TRBD2. CDR3 size: 21 residues. Trimming removed 4 bases from V and 8 bases from J; junction bases left unmatched: 26. CDR1 and CDR2 (germline): KGHDR, SFDVKD.

V and J are TRBV10-2 and TRBJ1-5; D unclear. Germline CDR1 and CDR2: WSHSY and SAAADI. V lost 2 bases and J lost 9, with 20 bases in between. The CDR3 extends over 16 amino acids. DNA for the CDR3: TGCGCCAGCAGTGAGACGACCACTAGGCCGAATTCGCCCCAGCATTTT. Translation: CASSETTTRPNSPQHF.